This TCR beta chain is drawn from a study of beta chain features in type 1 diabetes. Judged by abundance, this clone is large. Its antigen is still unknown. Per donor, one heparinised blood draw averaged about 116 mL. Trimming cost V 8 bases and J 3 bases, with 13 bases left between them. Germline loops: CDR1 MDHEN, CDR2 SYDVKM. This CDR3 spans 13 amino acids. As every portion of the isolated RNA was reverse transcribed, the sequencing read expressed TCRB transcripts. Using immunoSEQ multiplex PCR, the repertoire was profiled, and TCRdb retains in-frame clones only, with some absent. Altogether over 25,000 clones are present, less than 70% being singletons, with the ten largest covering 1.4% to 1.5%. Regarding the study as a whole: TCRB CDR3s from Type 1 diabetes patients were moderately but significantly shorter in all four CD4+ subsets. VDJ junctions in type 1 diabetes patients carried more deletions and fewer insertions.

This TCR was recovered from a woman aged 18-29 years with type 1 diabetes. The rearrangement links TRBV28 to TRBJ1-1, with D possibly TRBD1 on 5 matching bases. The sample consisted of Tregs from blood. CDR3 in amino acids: CASYTGVYTEAFF. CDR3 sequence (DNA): TGTGCCAGCTACACGGGGGTCTACACTGAAGCTTTCTTT.